The next 9 T cell receptor beta chains were all read from a single sample in a study of human T cells and chemical hapten exposure. TCRdb itself ran the RACE reads through MiXCR, one entry per CDR3 protein. The data contain under 100,000 distinct CDR3 sequences, 8.5% of them singletons. Time point specified: pre-sensitization, week 0. The treatment here: therapeutic diphenylcyclopropenone sensitization with weekly scalp DPC. Sequenced material: whole blood, taken in connection with sensitization to the hapten diphenylcyclopropenone (DPC). These receptors were taken from a man aged 35-49 years with alopecia areata. Some clones in this sample may be carry-over from other donors' samples.

The chain uses TRBV24-1 and TRBJ2-2, with D tentatively TRBD1 or TRBD2 (5 bases each). CDR1 KGHDR and CDR2 SFDVKD come from the germline V gene. Between the trimmed V and J ends, which lost 0 bases and 2 bases, there was a span of 9 bases. This CDR3 is 16 amino acids long. The CDR3 nucleotides read TGTGCCACCAGTGATTTGATGGGGGTTAACACCGGGGAGCTGTTTTTT. It yields the protein CATSDLMGVNTGELFF.

This clonotype was detected many times. Relative to the germline gene, one junction end is altered; a read error may explain this. The V call is TRBV28, the J call TRBJ2-3; 7 bases agree with TRBD1. This CDR3 has 13 residues. CDR1 and CDR2 from the germline V gene are MDHEN and SYDVKM. The DNA of the CDR3 is TGTGTCAGCAACGGACAGGATCATTATACGCAGTATTTT. This sequence encodes CVSNGQDHYTQYF.

The J gene is TRBJ2-3, the V gene TRBV9; the D is unclear. Germline loops: CDR1 SGDLS, CDR2 YYNGEE. The germline V and J ends were trimmed by 3 bases and 8 bases, with 13 bases remaining between them. This CDR3 is 13 amino acids long. The CDR3 sequence: CASSGEPWGTQYF. The CDR3 DNA reads TGTGCCAGCAGCGGAGAACCCTGGGGTACGCAGTATTTT.

This clonotype was recorded many times. The chain carries TRBV7-8 and TRBJ1-4; D uncertain. This CDR3 has 15 residues. The V gene's germline CDR1 is SGHVS and CDR2 FQNEAQ. Trimming pared 2 bases from V and 0 bases from J, leaving 7 bases between. CDR3 amino acids: CASSLSLATNEKLFF. In DNA, the CDR3 is TGTGCCAGCAGCTTAAGTCTTGCAACTAATGAAAAACTGTTTTTT.

This clonotype was seen ten or more times. The chain recombines TRBV20-1 with TRBJ2-1, with a possible D match to TRBD2 (6 bases). Germline CDR1 is DFQATT and CDR2 is SNEGSKA (reference sequence). Trimming took 4 bases from V and 9 from J, leaving 22 bases between them. The CDR3 length is 15 residues. The CDR3, as DNA: TGCAGTGCTAAGTACCGGGACTGGCCACTCAGTGAGCAGTTCTTC. Translating gives CSAKYRDWPLSEQFF.

For the CDR3, the DNA is TGTGCCAGCAGTCCGGGACTAGCGGTACTCCACACAGATACGCAGTATTTT. Residues: CASSPGLAVLHTDTQYF. The gene calls are TRBV12-3 or TRBV12-4 and TRBJ2-3; TRBD2 matches 11 bases. There are 17 residues in the CDR3. With V trimmed by 5 bases and J by 2 bases, 9 bases remained unmatched.

This clonotype occurred many times. This chain connects TRBV20-1 to TRBJ1-1, with D possibly being TRBD1 (6 bases). The CDR3 consists of 13 residues. Per germline, CDR1 DFQATT and CDR2 SNEGSKA (reference sequence). The V gene lost 6 bases and the J gene lost 1 base, with 12 bases spanning the gap. The CDR3 DNA reads TGCAGTGCCCCTCCACAGGGGAACACTGAAGCTTTCTTT. Its translation is CSAPPQGNTEAFF.

As concerns this clonotype: A read error is possible here, since a much larger clone lies one base away. This chain links TRBV10-3 with TRBJ2-3; D is undetermined. V was clipped by 3 bases and J by 4 bases, with 14 bases between them. This CDR3 is 15 amino acids long. In germline, CDR1 is ENHRY, CDR2 SYGVKD. CDR3 DNA: TGTGCCATCAGTGAAAGTGGCAAGGCATCAGATACGCAGTATTTT. Its translation: CAISESGKASDTQYF.

The sample holds many counts of this clonotype. CDR3 sequence: CSVVDGVETQYF. The CDR3 bases are TGCAGCGTTGTGGACGGGGTGGAGACCCAGTACTTC. The chain carries TRBV29-1 and TRBJ2-5; D is perhaps TRBD2 (5 bases). In germline, CDR1 is SQVTM, CDR2 ANQGSEA. The CDR3 has 12 residues. V lost 4 bases, J lost 5 bases, and 11 bases lay in between.